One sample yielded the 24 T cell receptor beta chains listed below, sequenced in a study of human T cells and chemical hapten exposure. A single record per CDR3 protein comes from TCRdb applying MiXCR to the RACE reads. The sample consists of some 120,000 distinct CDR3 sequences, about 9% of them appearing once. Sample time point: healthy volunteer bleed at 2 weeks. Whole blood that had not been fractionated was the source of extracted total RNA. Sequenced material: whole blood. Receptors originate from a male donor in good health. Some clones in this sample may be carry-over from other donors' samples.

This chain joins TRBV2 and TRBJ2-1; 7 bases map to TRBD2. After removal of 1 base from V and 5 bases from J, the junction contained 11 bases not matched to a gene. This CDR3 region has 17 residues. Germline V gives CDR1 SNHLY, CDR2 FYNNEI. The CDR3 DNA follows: TGTGCCAGCAGTGAAGGGGGGAAGCGGGGATCGGACAATGAGCAGTTCTTC. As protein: CASSEGGKRGSDNEQFF.

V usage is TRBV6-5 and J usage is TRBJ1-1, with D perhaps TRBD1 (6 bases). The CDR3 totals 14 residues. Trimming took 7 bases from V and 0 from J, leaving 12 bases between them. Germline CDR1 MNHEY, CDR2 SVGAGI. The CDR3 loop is CASIPGQLNTEAFF. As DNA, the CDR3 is TGTGCCAGCATTCCAGGACAGTTGAACACTGAAGCTTTCTTT.

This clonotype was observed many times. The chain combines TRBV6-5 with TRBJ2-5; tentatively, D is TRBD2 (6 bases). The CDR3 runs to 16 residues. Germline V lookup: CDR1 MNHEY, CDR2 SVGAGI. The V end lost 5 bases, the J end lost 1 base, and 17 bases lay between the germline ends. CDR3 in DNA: TGTGCCAGCAGTCCGGGGTTACATAGCGGCCAAGAGACCCAGTACTTC. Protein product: CASSPGLHSGQETQYF.

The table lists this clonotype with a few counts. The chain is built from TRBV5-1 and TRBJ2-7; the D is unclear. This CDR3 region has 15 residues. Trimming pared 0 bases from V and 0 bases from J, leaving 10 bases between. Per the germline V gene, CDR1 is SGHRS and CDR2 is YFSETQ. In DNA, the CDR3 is TGCGCCAGCAGCTTGGAAGTAGACACCTCCTACGAGCAGTACTTC. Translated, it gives CASSLEVDTSYEQYF.

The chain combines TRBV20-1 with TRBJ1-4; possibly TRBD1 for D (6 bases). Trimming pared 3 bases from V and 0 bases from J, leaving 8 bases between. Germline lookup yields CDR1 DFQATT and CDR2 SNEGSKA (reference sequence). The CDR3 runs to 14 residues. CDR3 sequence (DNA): TGCAGTGCTAGCGGGGGCTCAACTAATGAAAAACTGTTTTTT. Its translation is CSASGGSTNEKLFF.

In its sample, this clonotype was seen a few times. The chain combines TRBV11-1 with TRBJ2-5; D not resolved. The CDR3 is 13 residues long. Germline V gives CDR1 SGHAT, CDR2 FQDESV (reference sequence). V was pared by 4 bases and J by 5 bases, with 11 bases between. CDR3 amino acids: CASSYASPETQYF. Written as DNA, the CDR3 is TGTGCCAGCAGCTACGCCTCACCCGAGACCCAGTACTTC.

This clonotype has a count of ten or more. The CDR3 sequence: CASTKTGTGHYGYTF. The CDR3 nucleotides are TGTGCCAGCACCAAAACCGGGACAGGGCACTATGGCTACACCTTC. This sequence joins TRBV6-5 and TRBJ1-2; 9 bases are a match to TRBD1. The CDR3 length is 15 residues. V trimming: 7 bases; J trimming: 3 bases; junction bases outside the gene matches: 9. CDR1 is MNHEY, CDR2 SVGAGI, per germline.

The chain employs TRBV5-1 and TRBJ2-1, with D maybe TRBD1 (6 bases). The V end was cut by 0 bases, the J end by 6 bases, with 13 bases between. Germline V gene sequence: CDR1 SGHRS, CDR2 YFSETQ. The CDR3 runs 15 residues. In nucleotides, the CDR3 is TGCGCCAGCAGCTTGGTGGTGGGGGCCGTCAATGAGCAGTTCTTC. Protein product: CASSLVVGAVNEQFF.

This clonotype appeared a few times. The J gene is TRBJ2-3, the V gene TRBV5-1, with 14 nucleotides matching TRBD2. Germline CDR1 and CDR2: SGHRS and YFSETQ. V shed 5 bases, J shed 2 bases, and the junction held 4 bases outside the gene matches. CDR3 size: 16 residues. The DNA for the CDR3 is TGCGCCAGCAGGACTAGCGGGAGGGCCTTCACAGATACGCAGTATTTT. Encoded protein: CASRTSGRAFTDTQYF.

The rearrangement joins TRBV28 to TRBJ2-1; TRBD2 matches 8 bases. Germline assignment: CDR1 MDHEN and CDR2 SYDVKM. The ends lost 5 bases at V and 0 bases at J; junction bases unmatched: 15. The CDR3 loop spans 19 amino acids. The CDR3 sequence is CASSTPGLVGESSYNEQFF. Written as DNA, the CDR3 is TGTGCCAGCAGTACCCCGGGACTAGTGGGAGAGAGCTCCTACAATGAGCAGTTCTTC.

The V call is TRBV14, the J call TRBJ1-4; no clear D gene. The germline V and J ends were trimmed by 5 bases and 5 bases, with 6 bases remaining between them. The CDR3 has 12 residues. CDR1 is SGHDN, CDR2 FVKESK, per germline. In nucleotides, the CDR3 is TGTGCCAGCAGCGACCTGAATGAAAAACTGTTTTTT. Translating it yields CASSDLNEKLFF. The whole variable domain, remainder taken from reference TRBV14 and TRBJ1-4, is EAGVTQFPSHSVIEKGQTVTLRCDPISGHDNLYWYRRVMGKEIKFLLHFVKESKQDESGMPNNRFLAERTGGTYSTLKVQPAELEDSGVYFCASSDLNEKLFFGSGTQLSVL.

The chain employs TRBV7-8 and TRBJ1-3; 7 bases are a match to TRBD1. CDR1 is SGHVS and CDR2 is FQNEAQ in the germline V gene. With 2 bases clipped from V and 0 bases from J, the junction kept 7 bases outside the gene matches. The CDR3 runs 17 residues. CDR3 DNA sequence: TGTGCCAGCAGCTTATGGACAGGTCACTCCTCTGGAAACACCATATATTTT. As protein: CASSLWTGHSSGNTIYF.

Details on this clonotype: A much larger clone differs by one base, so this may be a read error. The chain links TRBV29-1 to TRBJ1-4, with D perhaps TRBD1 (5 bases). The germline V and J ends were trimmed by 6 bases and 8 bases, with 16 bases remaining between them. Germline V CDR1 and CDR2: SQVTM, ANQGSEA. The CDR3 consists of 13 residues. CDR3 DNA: TGCAGCGTCTCCGAGACTGGGGGAGAAAAACTGTTTTTT. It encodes CSVSETGGEKLFF.

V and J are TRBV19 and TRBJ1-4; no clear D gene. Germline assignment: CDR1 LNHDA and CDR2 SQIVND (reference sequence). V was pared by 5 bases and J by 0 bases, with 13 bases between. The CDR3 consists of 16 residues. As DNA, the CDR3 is TGTGCCAGTAGTTTCCGGACGCAGGCAACTAATGAAAAACTGTTTTTT. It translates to CASSFRTQATNEKLFF.

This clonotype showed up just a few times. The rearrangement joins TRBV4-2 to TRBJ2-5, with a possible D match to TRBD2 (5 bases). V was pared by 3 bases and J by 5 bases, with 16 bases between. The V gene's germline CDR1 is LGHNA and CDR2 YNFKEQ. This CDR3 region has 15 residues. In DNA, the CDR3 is TGTGCCAGCAGCCAGAGGTGGTCGGAGGAGGAGACCCAGTACTTC. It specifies CASSQRWSEEETQYF.

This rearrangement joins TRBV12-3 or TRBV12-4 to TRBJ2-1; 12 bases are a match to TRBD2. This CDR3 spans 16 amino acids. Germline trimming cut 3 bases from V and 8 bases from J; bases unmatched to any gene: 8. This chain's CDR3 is CASSLQGLAGRDEQFF. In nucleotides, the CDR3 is TGTGCCAGCAGTTTGCAAGGACTAGCGGGGCGGGATGAGCAGTTCTTC.

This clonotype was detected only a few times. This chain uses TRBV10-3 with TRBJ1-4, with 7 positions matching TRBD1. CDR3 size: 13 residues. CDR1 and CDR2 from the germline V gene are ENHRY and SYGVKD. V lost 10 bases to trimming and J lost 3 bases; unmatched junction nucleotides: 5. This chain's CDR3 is CATQGQANEKLFF. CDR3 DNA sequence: TGTGCCACCCAAGGACAGGCTAATGAAAAACTGTTTTTT.

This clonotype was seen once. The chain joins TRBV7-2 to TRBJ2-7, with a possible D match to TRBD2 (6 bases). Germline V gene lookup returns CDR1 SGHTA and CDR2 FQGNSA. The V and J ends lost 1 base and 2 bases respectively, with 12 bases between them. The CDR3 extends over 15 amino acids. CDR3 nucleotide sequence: TGTGCCAGCAGCTTAGAAGGGACTCCTACCTACGAGCAGTACTTC. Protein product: CASSLEGTPTYEQYF.

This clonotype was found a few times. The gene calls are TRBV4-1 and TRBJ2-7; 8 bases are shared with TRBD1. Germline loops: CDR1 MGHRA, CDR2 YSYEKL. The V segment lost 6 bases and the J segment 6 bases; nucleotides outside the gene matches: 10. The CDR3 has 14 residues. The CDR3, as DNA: TGCGCCAGCAGTATGGACAGGGTTAGCGGCGAGCAGTACTTC. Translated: CASSMDRVSGEQYF.

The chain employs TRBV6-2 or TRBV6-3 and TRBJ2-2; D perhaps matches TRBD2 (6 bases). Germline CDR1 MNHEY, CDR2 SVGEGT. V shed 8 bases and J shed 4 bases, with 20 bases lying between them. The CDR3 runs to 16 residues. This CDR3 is CASLRYGGEFTGELFF. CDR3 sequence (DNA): TGTGCCAGCTTGAGGTATGGCGGGGAGTTCACCGGGGAGCTGTTTTTT.

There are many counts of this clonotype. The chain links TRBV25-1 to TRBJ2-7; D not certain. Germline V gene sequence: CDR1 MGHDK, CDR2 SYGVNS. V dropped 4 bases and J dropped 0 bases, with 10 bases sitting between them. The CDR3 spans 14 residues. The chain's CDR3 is CASSGTPGSYEQYF. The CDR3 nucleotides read TGTGCCAGCAGTGGGACCCCCGGCTCCTACGAGCAGTACTTC.

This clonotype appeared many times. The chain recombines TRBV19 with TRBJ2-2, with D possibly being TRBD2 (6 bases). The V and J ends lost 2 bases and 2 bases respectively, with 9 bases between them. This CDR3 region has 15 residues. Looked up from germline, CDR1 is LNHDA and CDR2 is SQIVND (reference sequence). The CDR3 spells CASSIWGLNTGELFF. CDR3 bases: TGTGCCAGTAGTATATGGGGACTCAACACCGGGGAGCTGTTTTTT.

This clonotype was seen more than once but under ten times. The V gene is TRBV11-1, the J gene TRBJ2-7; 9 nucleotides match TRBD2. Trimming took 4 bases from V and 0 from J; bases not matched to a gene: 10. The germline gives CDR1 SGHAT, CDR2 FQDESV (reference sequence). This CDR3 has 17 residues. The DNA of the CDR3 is TGTGCCAGCAGCTCACCCGGACTAGCGCACGACTCCTACGAGCAGTACTTC. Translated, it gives CASSSPGLAHDSYEQYF. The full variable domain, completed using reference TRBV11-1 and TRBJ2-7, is EAEVAQSPRYKITEKSQAVAFWCDPISGHATLYWYRQILGQGPELLVQFQDESVVDDSQLPKDRFSAERLKGVDSTLKIQPAELGDSAMYLCASSSPGLAHDSYEQYFGPGTRLTVT.

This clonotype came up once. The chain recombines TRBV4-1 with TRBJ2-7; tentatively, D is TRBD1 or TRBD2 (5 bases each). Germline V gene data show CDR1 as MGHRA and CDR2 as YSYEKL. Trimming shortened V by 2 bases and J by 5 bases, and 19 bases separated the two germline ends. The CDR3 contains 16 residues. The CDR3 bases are TGCGCCAGCAGCCAACCTACCGGACACGGAGGCAACGAGCAGTACTTC. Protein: CASSQPTGHGGNEQYF.